Listed below are T cell receptor beta chains from one sample, sequenced in a study of cytomegalovirus exposure and HLA in healthy donors. This table comes from immunoSEQ multiplex PCR, and its TCRdb copy is limited to in-frame clones, with some not included. Here the sample spans about 160,000 clones, approximately 80% being singletons. Sequencing was performed on PBMCs. The receptors were sampled from a man aged 25-45 years in good health and CMV-seropositive. Each CDR3 is given with its conserved first and last residue. D genes are given only for firm matches. Size tells how often a clone was seen (once, few, many) or the class of an expanded clone, and some rows leave it out.

.	TRBV27	TRBJ2-7	TRBD1	CASSLNRDRPYEQYF	TGTGCCAGCAGTTTGAACCGGGACAGACCCTACGAGCAGTACTTC
.	TRBV7-9	TRBJ1-1	TRBD1	CASSLIGQGGTEAFF	TGTGCCAGCAGCTTAATAGGACAGGGCGGTACTGAAGCTTTCTTT
few	TRBV6-1	TRBJ2-7	TRBD1	CASRSRGQGPEQYF	TGTGCCAGCAGAAGCCGGGGACAGGGGCCCGAGCAGTACTTC
.	TRBV7-8	TRBJ2-5	.	CASSLQGGRETQYF	TGTGCCAGCAGCTTACAGGGGGGTAGGGAGACCCAGTACTTC
.	TRBV4-1	TRBJ1-2	TRBD1	CASSQPGQGRVGYTF	TGCGCCAGCAGCCAACCTGGACAGGGTCGGGTGGGCTACACCTTC
.	TRBV19	TRBJ2-3	TRBD1	CASSSGQGRTDTQYF	TGTGCCAGTAGTAGCGGACAGGGGCGCACAGATACGCAGTATTTT
.	TRBV6-6	TRBJ2-1	.	CASRRRGNEQFF	TGTGCCAGCAGACGCAGAGGGAATGAGCAGTTCTTC
.	TRBV7-3	TRBJ1-1	.	CASSPGHENTEAFF	TGTGCCAGCAGCCCTGGACACGAGAACACTGAAGCTTTCTTT
.	TRBV6-5	TRBJ1-2	.	CASSFTSVTGNYGYTF	TGTGCCAGCAGTTTTACCTCCGTCACTGGTAACTATGGCTACACCTTC
few	TRBV2	TRBJ2-7	.	CASTFLIGRLGEQYF	TGTGCCAGCACCTTTCTAATTGGGAGGTTGGGCGAGCAGTACTTC
.	TRBV7-2	TRBJ1-1	.	CASSPGNWVEAFF	TGTGCCAGCAGCCCAGGGAACTGGGTTGAAGCTTTCTTT
.	TRBV28	TRBJ2-6	.	CASSRTVTGANVLTF	TGTGCCAGCAGCCGGACAGTTACTGGGGCCAACGTCCTGACTTTC
.	TRBV5-6	TRBJ2-5	.	CASSFWREGETQYF	TGTGCCAGCAGCTTTTGGAGGGAAGGAGAGACCCAGTACTTC
.	TRBV5-1	TRBJ2-5	TRBD1	CASSLGGGGETQYF	TGCGCCAGCAGCTTGGGAGGGGGCGGTGAGACCCAGTACTTC
.	TRBV5-4	TRBJ1-2	.	CASSPSPQGDYGYTF	TGTGCCAGCAGCCCATCTCCCCAGGGCGATTATGGCTACACCTTC
.	TRBV6-5	TRBJ2-7	TRBD2	CASSYLAGTSDYEQYF	TGTGCCAGCAGTTACCTCGCCGGGACTAGCGACTACGAGCAGTACTTC
.	TRBV7-2	TRBJ2-1	TRBD1	CASNPGGFYEQFF	TGTGCCAGCAACCCAGGGGGCTTCTATGAGCAGTTCTTC